Reported below is one T cell receptor (beta chain). TCRdb passed the 5' RACE reads through MiXCR, listing each CDR3 protein once. Of around 53,000 distinct CDR3 sequences listed, approximately 8.1% are singletons. The data originate from a study of early T cells in non-severe SARS-CoV-2 infection. On the study more broadly: Unsorted whole blood bulk RNA was sequenced, with unpaired chains.

V was clipped by 1 base and J by 0 bases, with 8 bases between them. The CDR3 totals 15 residues. Sequenced: whole blood. J is TRBJ2-3 and V is TRBV12-3 or TRBV12-4; maybe TRBD2 (6 bases). The receptor was isolated from an adult who was a healthcare worker with PCR-confirmed SARS-CoV-2 infection or an uninfected control (not recorded which). CDR3 sequence (DNA): TGTGCCAGCAGTTTAGATCGGGGGAGCACAGATACGCAGTATTTT. This translates into CASSLDRGSTDTQYF.